This T cell receptor (beta chain) was recovered during a study of cytomegalovirus exposure and HLA in healthy donors. Study-wide results and caveats: Specificity of a few CMV-associated chains for CMV antigens was verified in vitro. Cytomegalovirus-associated TCR beta chains were listed, numbering roughly 150. In a later analysis, TCR beta V- and J-gene trimming was associated with a missense DCLRE1C variant.

Vbeta (60) and Jbeta (13) primers were used in the PCR. TCRdb's copy holds only in-frame clones and misses some; the assay was immunoSEQ multiplex PCR. The table lists 250,000 to 350,000 clones, around 86% of them singletons. The junction had 2 bases not matched to a gene; V was cut back by 1 base and J by 6 bases. The CDR3 is made up of 14 amino acids. The germline CDR1 and CDR2 sequences are KGHSH and LQKENI. In the case of this clone: Its specificity is unknown.

The material sequenced was PBMCs. The chain joins TRBV18 to TRBJ1-1; 10 nucleotides agree with TRBD1. This receptor was identified in a man aged 40-55 years in good health and CMV-seropositive. The CDR3 loop is CASSPRQGASEAFF. The DNA of the CDR3 is TGTGCCAGCTCACCACGACAGGGGGCGTCTGAAGCTTTCTTT. Full variable domain (rest looked up from reference TRBV18 and TRBJ1-1): NAGVMQNPRHLVRRRGQEARLRCSPMKGHSHVYWYRQLPEEGLKFMVYLQKENIIDESGMPKERFSAEFPKEGPSILRIQQVVRGDSAAYFCASSPRQGASEAFFGQGTRLTVV.